This T cell receptor (beta chain) is drawn from a study of blood T cell repertoires in COVID-19. V trimming: 7 bases; J trimming: 1 base; junction bases outside the gene matches: 6. The germline V gene encodes CDR1 MNHNY and CDR2 SVGAGI (reference sequence). This CDR3 has 14 amino acids. The assay was immunoSEQ multiplex PCR, and TCRdb's table has in-frame clones only and misses some. The table has over 250,000 clones, about 87% seen once. The genes are TRBV6-6 and TRBJ2-5; 7 bases line up with TRBD1. The sequenced material came from PBMCs or T cells enriched from blood (not recorded which). This clonotype was obtained from a woman in her twenties or thirties who had recovered from COVID-19. The chain's CDR3 is CASTPGTAQETQYF. CDR3 sequence (DNA): TGTGCCAGCACCCCTGGGACAGCCCAAGAGACCCAGTACTTC.